Below are 9 T cell receptor beta chains sequenced from a single sample in a study of cytomegalovirus exposure and HLA in healthy donors. Both 60 Vbeta primers and 13 Jbeta primers went into the PCR. Measured with immunoSEQ multiplex PCR; TCRdb has only the in-frame clones, and not every one. The sample contains approximately 150,000 clones, about 60% of which appear only once. The source material was PBMCs. Receptors were obtained from a woman in her fifties or sixties in good health and CMV-seropositive.

The J gene is TRBJ1-5, the V gene TRBV5-6; TRBD1 agrees at 12 bases. Trimming removed 4 bases from V and 7 bases from J; junction bases left unmatched: 9. From germline, CDR1 is SGHDT and CDR2 YYEEEE. The CDR3 sequence is 16 residues long. CDR3 amino acids: CASSGRGQGAAQPQHF. The CDR3 region has the DNA TGTGCCAGCAGCGGAAGGGGACAGGGGGCTGCCCAGCCCCAGCATTTT. Combining the CDR3 with reference TRBV5-6 and TRBJ1-5 gives the whole variable domain DAGVTQSPTHLIKTRGQQVTLRCSPKSGHDTVSWYQQALGQGPQFIFQYYEEEERQRGNFPDRFSGHQFPNYSSELNVNALLLGDSALYLCASSGRGQGAAQPQHFGDGTRLSIL.

The V gene is TRBV19, the J gene TRBJ2-7; 8 nucleotides line up with TRBD2. Trimming took 5 bases from V and 6 from J; bases not matched to a gene: 6. This CDR3 spans 13 amino acids. Germline lookup yields CDR1 LNHDA and CDR2 SQIVND (reference sequence). CDR3 sequence reads: CASSFARGGEQYF. In DNA form, the CDR3 reads TGTGCCAGTAGTTTCGCCCGGGGGGGCGAGCAGTACTTC.

The V and J genes are TRBV4-1 and TRBJ2-4; possibly TRBD1 for D (5 bases). The V end lost 1 base, the J end lost 7 bases, and 14 bases lay between the germline ends. CDR1 MGHRA and CDR2 YSYEKL come from the germline V gene. This CDR3 comprises 15 residues. This CDR3 reads CASSQVIGARNIQYF. The CDR3, as DNA: TGCGCCAGCAGCCAAGTTATAGGGGCACGGAACATTCAGTACTTC.

V gene TRBV7-9 combines with J gene TRBJ2-1; weak D call: TRBD2 (5 bases). V dropped 5 bases and J dropped 1 base, with 12 bases sitting between them. CDR3 length: 15 amino acids. CDR1 is SEHNR, CDR2 FQNEAQ, per germline (reference sequence). The CDR3 protein is CASSEWTGSYNEQFF. CDR3 in DNA: TGTGCCAGCAGCGAATGGACTGGGTCCTACAATGAGCAGTTCTTC. Full variable domain (rest looked up from reference TRBV7-9 and TRBJ2-1): DTGVSQNPRHKITKRGQNVTFRCDPISEHNRLYWYRQTLGQGPEFLTYFQNEAQLEKSRLLSDRFSAERPKGSFSTLEIQRTEQGDSAMYLCASSEWTGSYNEQFFGPGTRLTVL.

The chain links TRBV27 to TRBJ2-3; D possibly corresponds to TRBD2 (6 bases). V was pared by 3 bases and J by 3 bases, with 16 bases between. The CDR3 is made up of 16 amino acids. Germline CDR1 is MNHEY and CDR2 is SMNVEV (reference sequence). As DNA, the CDR3 is TGTGCCAGCAGTTTCAGGGTGGGAGGAGGGACAGATACGCAGTATTTT. Its translation: CASSFRVGGGTDTQYF.

V gene TRBV7-9 combines with J gene TRBJ2-1, with D perhaps matching TRBD1 (5 bases). Germline V gene lookup returns CDR1 SEHNR and CDR2 FQNEAQ (reference sequence). The CDR3 consists of 15 residues. Trimming stripped 8 bases from V and 4 bases from J, with 18 bases between. Here the CDR3 DNA reads TGTGCCAGCGCTCAAAAGGGGAATTCTTACAATGAGCAGTTCTTC. Translating it yields CASAQKGNSYNEQFF.

DNA of the CDR3: TGTGCCAGCACTGGGGGGGGAAATGAAAAACTGTTTTTT. Protein: CASTGGGNEKLFF. This chain connects TRBV19 to TRBJ1-4, with D perhaps matching TRBD1 (5 bases). The CDR3 totals 13 residues. CDR1 is LNHDA and CDR2 is SQIVND in the germline V gene (reference sequence). V lost 9 bases and J 5 bases, leaving 13 bases between the germline ends.

This clone came up once. This chain connects TRBV28 to TRBJ2-3; TRBD2 matches 13 bases. Germline trimming cut 5 bases from V and 2 bases from J; bases unmatched to any gene: 4. Germline lookup yields CDR1 MDHEN and CDR2 SYDVKM. CDR3 size: 16 residues. This chain's CDR3 is CASSAGTSGITDTQYF. In nucleotides, the CDR3 is TGTGCCAGCAGTGCAGGGACTAGCGGGATCACAGATACGCAGTATTTT.

The chain is built from TRBV19 and TRBJ2-1; 8 nucleotides line up with TRBD1. The ends lost 1 base at V and 12 bases at J; junction bases unmatched: 11. CDR3 length: 15 residues. The germline V gene encodes CDR1 LNHDA and CDR2 SQIVND (reference sequence). The CDR3 loop reads CASSIGQGSPSWQFF. The DNA of the CDR3 is TGTGCCAGTAGTATAGGACAGGGGTCCCCCAGTTGGCAGTTCTTC.